The clone carrying this TCR beta chain occurred a few times. Trimming removed 4 bases from V and 0 bases from J, with 13 bases in between. CDR1 and CDR2 (germline): MGHDK, SYGVNS. The CDR3 spans 16 residues. This sample is drawn from a study of shared clonotypes between healthy human individuals. Sequenced by immunoSEQ multiplex PCR; TCRdb stores in-frame clones only, minus some. The sample shows more than 550,000 clones, about two thirds of them seen only once. The sequence came from a woman between 25 and 40 years old in good health. This chain connects TRBV25-1 to TRBJ2-1; a possible D gene is TRBD2 (7 bases). The sequenced sample was memory CD4+ T cells sorted from blood. Subset meaning: CD45RA-negative fraction. The CDR3 DNA reads TGTGCCAGCAGTGGGGGGGGGCAGGTCTCCTACAATGAGCAGTTCTTC. Its translation is CASSGGGQVSYNEQFF.